These T cell receptor beta chains were read from a single sample in a study of blood T cell repertoires in COVID-19. Only in-frame clones appear in the TCRdb table, and some are missing; sequencing was by immunoSEQ multiplex PCR. The repertoire consists of a few hundred thousand clones, with 75% to 90% occurring once and the leading ten covering less than 3.5%. Sequenced: peripheral blood. The receptor source for this set is a woman aged 25 to 45 with COVID-19, enrolled during active disease. CDR3s leave out the opening cysteine and the closing phenylalanine or tryptophan. D genes are given only for firm matches. Rows give clone size only sometimes, using once, few, many, or a class for an expanded clone.

v_call	d_call	j_call	clone_size	cdr3_aa
TRBV5-1	TRBD2	TRBJ2-1	many	ASSLEGLALGDEQF
TRBV5-6	TRBD1	TRBJ1-1	.	ASSRRDSYTEAF
TRBV4-1	.	TRBJ1-5	.	ASSPDINQPQH
TRBV30	TRBD1	TRBJ1-5	.	AWRPWTGSLGNQPQH
TRBV11-1	.	TRBJ2-6	few	ASRAYSGANVLT
TRBV6-5	TRBD2	TRBJ2-7	few	ASMAGGSHEQY
TRBV19	.	TRBJ1-1	.	ASKVGRGVTEAF
TRBV5-1	.	TRBJ1-2	.	ASSSSPSSGSGYT
TRBV5-1	.	TRBJ1-1	.	ASSLESNTEAF
TRBV29-1	TRBD2	TRBJ2-7	.	SVRSGRFYEQY
TRBV28	.	TRBJ2-7	.	ASSLNGSPVERY
TRBV21-1	.	TRBJ2-3	once	ASSRGLARKPDTQY
TRBV3-1/TRBV3-2	.	TRBJ2-7	.	ASSQAQGHYEQY
TRBV7-9	.	TRBJ1-1	.	ASSLASMNTEAF
TRBV19	.	TRBJ1-1	.	ASRTGAGAF
TRBV3-1/TRBV3-2	.	TRBJ1-1	.	ASSQDRVTEAF
TRBV7-9	TRBD1	TRBJ1-1	.	ASSVQGSGAF
TRBV5-1	.	TRBJ1-2	.	ASSLEAQGGGYT
TRBV27	TRBD2	TRBJ2-7	.	ASGPLAGALYEQY
TRBV9	.	TRBJ1-6	.	ASSGRAGAGNSPLH
TRBV2	.	TRBJ2-2	.	ASSEAGRGPGELF
TRBV3-1/TRBV3-2	TRBD2	TRBJ2-1	.	ASSLRTSGSYNEQF
TRBV4-1	TRBD2	TRBJ2-7	.	ASSQDLSTSTSYEQY
TRBV18	.	TRBJ1-1	.	ASSLDAAANTEAF
TRBV19	.	TRBJ2-3	.	ASSILGDTQY
TRBV4-2	.	TRBJ1-2	.	ASSQGGGREYDYT
TRBV28	TRBD1	TRBJ1-4	.	ASSFPGQGEEKLF
TRBV27	TRBD2	TRBJ2-4	.	ASSDLGLEDIQY
TRBV5-1	TRBD2	TRBJ2-5	.	ASSLGASGSETQY
TRBV4-1	.	TRBJ1-2	.	ASSQEAGNRYGYT
TRBV10-3	.	TRBJ1-2	few	AISESIQQADGYT
TRBV5-4	TRBD1	TRBJ2-2	.	ASSKGQGATGELF
TRBV24-1	.	TRBJ2-3	.	ATSDLAGLTQY
TRBV10-3	.	TRBJ1-1	.	AISEPARGNTEAF
TRBV6-5	.	TRBJ1-1	.	ASSYAMDSTEAF
TRBV5-5	.	TRBJ1-6	many	ASSLSGGGKSPLH
TRBV5-4	.	TRBJ2-1	.	ASSLVGNDGEQF
TRBV5-1	TRBD1	TRBJ1-2	.	ASSLAEGASGEGYT
TRBV7-2	.	TRBJ1-6	once	ASSLSRELNSPLH
TRBV5-1	TRBD1	TRBJ1-2	few	ASSLGGQVVDGYT
TRBV11-2	.	TRBJ1-1	.	ASNKEGVGTRTTEAF
TRBV4-1	.	TRBJ1-6	.	ASSQDPRTELNSPLH
TRBV11-2	.	TRBJ1-1	.	ASSFPQKIEAF
TRBV5-4	.	TRBJ2-7	few	ASSLDQGGFYEQY
TRBV9	.	TRBJ1-6	.	ASSVDWSSPLH
TRBV5-6	.	TRBJ1-5	.	ASSLRGIGNQPQH
TRBV10-3	TRBD2	TRBJ2-7	few	AISDLASGRAGEQY
TRBV6-6	.	TRBJ2-5	.	ASSYSGGLGETQY
TRBV29-1	.	TRBJ1-1	.	SVEGQTEAF
TRBV29-1	TRBD2	TRBJ2-7	.	SVVGGNEQY